The clone carrying this T cell receptor beta chain was recorded a few times. The antigen is unknown. The entry originates in a study of T cells in Graves' hyperthyroidism and ophthalmopathy. The germline CDR1 and CDR2 sequences are MNHNS and SASEGT. The trim removed 6 bases at V and 1 base at J, leaving 6 bases unmatched. This CDR3 has 15 residues. Amplified regions were TCR beta CDR3 sequences from RNA transcripts. The HTBI set primed first-round TCR CDR3 RT-PCR. TCRdb recomputed calls from the multiplex PCR reads with MiXCR, one row per CDR3 protein. The top ten hold under 8.5% of the sample, which has some 770,000 distinct CDR3 sequences, about 15% seen once. Study results and caveats: In the analysis, a 13 V-J model separated ophthalmopathy from stable hyperthyroidism.

The source is a man aged 18 to 35 with Graves' hyperthyroidism. The chain uses TRBV6-1 and TRBJ1-2; 9 bases fit TRBD1. The sequenced sample consisted of blood. The CDR3 loop is CASRTDRGYNYGYTF. The CDR3 bases are TGTGCCAGCAGAACTGACAGGGGGTATAACTATGGCTACACCTTC.